Listed here are 8 T cell receptor beta chains from one sample, sequenced in a study of blood T cell repertoires in COVID-19. This table comes from immunoSEQ multiplex PCR, and its TCRdb copy is limited to in-frame clones, with some not included. Here the sample spans 140,000 to 150,000 clones, 75% to 90% being singletons. Sample: peripheral blood. These receptors all come from a human donor in a cohort sampled during active COVID-19.

The chain uses TRBV3-1 (or the pseudogene TRBV3-2) and TRBJ2-4, with D tentatively TRBD1 (6 bases). Germline CDR1 LGHDT, CDR2 YNNKEL (reference sequence). CDR3 length: 15 residues. The germline V and J ends were trimmed by 2 bases and 7 bases, with 15 bases remaining between them. CDR3 amino acids: CASSQYYRVKNIQYF. Here the CDR3 DNA reads TGTGCCAGCAGCCAATATTACAGGGTCAAGAACATTCAGTACTTC.

The chain combines TRBV4-1 with TRBJ2-7; TRBD1 matches 9 bases. Looked up from germline, CDR1 is MGHRA and CDR2 is YSYEKL. Trimming removed 1 base from V and 5 bases from J; junction bases left unmatched: 6. CDR3 size: 15 residues. CDR3: CASSQGTGGFHEQYF. CDR3 DNA sequence: TGCGCCAGCAGCCAAGGTACAGGGGGCTTCCACGAGCAGTACTTC.

Turning to this clone: It may be a read error: a sequence one base away is much more abundant. The rearrangement links TRBV11-3 to TRBJ1-1; 9 bases agree with TRBD1. The CDR3 has 14 amino acids. In germline, CDR1 is SGHNT, CDR2 YENEEA. V shed 5 bases and J 1 base; nucleotides not matched to a gene: 2. This chain's CDR3 is CASSRQGGNTEAFF. CDR3 bases: TGTGCCAGCAGCCGACAGGGGGGGAACACTGAAGCTTTCTTT.

This clone was seen a single time. The J gene is TRBJ2-2, the V gene TRBV6-4; perhaps TRBD2 as D (6 bases). The ends were cut back, 10 bases at V and 6 bases at J, with 21 bases in the middle. CDR3 length equals 15 residues. Per the germline V gene, CDR1 is MRHNA and CDR2 is SNTAGT. CDR3 residues: CAKSPRENWPGELFF. CDR3 sequence (DNA): TGTGCCAAATCCCCCCGGGAGAATTGGCCCGGGGAGCTGTTTTTT.

The chain uses TRBV11-3 and TRBJ2-5; possible D gene TRBD2, 6 bases. There are 15 residues in the CDR3. The germline gives CDR1 SGHNT, CDR2 YENEEA. V was clipped by 3 bases and J by 4 bases, with 15 bases between them. In nucleotides, the CDR3 is TGTGCCAGCAGCTTCCTTAGCGGCAGAGGAGAGACCCAGTACTTC. Translated: CASSFLSGRGETQYF. The complete variable domain, with remaining parts taken from reference TRBV11-3 and TRBJ2-5, reads EAGVVQSPRYKIIEKKQPVAFWCNPISGHNTLYWYLQNLGQGPELLIRYENEEAVDDSQLPKDRFSAERLKGVDSTLKIQPAELGDSAVYLCASSFLSGRGETQYFGPGTRLLVL.

This clone was recorded only once. The chain joins TRBV7-3 to TRBJ2-3; 9 bases line up with TRBD1. Per the germline V gene, CDR1 is SGHTA and CDR2 is FQGTGA. CDR3 length: 14 residues. The V gene end was trimmed by 6 bases and the J gene end by 1 base; junction bases not matched to a gene: 2. CDR3 nucleotide sequence: TGTGCCAGCAGTCGGACAGGGGGCACAGATACGCAGTATTTT. Its translation is CASSRTGGTDTQYF. The full variable domain, rest sourced from reference TRBV7-3 and TRBJ2-3, is GAGVSQTPSNKVTEKGKYVELRCDPISGHTALYWYRQSLGQGPEFLIYFQGTGAADDSGLPNDRFFAVRPEGSVSTLKIQRTERGDSAVYLCASSRTGGTDTQYFGPGTRLTVL.

This clone was observed a single time. CDR3 nucleotides: TGTGCCAGCAGTAGTATGGGGACAGCAAACTATGGCTACACCTTC. It translates to CASSSMGTANYGYTF. The chain joins TRBV28 to TRBJ1-2, with 7 nucleotides matching TRBD1. V gave up 5 bases and J gave up 2 bases; unmatched junction bases: 8. The CDR3 runs 15 residues. Germline V CDR1 and CDR2: MDHEN, SYDVKM.

This clone showed up just once. J is TRBJ2-2 and V is TRBV4-2; no clear D gene. This CDR3 is built from 14 residues. V was pared by 4 bases and J by 5 bases, with 11 bases between. Germline V gives CDR1 LGHNA, CDR2 YNFKEQ. Written as DNA, the CDR3 is TGTGCCAGCAGCCTTGAGGAGTCGACCGGGGAGCTGTTTTTT. As protein: CASSLEESTGELFF.